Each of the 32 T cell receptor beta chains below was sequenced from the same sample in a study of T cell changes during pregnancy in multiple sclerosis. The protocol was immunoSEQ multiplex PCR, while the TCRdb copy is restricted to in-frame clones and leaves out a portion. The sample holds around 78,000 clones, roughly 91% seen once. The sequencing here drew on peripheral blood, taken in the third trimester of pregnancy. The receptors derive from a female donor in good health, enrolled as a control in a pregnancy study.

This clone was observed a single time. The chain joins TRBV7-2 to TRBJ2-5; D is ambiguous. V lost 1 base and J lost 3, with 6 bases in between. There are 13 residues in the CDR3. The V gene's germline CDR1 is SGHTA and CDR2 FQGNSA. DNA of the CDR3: TGTGCCAGCAGCTTAGGTATTGAAGAGACCCAGTACTTC. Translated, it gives CASSLGIEETQYF.

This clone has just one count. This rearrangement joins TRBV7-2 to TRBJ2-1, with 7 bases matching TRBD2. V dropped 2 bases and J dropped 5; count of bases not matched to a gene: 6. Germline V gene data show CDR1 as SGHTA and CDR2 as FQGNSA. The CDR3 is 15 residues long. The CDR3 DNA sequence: TGTGCCAGCAGCTTACACGGGGGGACTGACAATGAGCAGTTCTTC. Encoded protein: CASSLHGGTDNEQFF.

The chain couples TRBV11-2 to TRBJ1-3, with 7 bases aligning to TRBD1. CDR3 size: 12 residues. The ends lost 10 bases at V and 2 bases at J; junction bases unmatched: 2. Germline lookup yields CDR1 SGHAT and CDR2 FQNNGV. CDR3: CATQGAGNTIYF. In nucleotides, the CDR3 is TGTGCCACCCAGGGGGCTGGAAACACCATATATTTT. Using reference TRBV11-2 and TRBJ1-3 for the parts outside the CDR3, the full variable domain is EAGVAQSPRYKIIEKRQSVAFWCNPISGHATLYWYQQILGQGPKLLIQFQNNGVVDDSQLPKDRFSAERLKGVDSTLKIQPAKLEDSAVYLCATQGAGNTIYFGEGSWLTVV.

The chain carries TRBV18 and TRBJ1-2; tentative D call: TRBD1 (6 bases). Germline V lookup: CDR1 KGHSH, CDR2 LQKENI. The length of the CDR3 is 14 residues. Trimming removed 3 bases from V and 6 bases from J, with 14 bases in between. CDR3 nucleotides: TGTGCCAGCTCACCCTCAGGGGCACAGGATGGCTACACCTTC. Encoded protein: CASSPSGAQDGYTF.

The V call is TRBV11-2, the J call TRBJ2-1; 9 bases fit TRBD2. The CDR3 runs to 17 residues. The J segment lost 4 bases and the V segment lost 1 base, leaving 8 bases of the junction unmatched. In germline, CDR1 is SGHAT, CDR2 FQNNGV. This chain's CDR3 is CASSLAGGRAWYNEQFF. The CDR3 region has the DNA TGTGCCAGCAGCTTAGCGGGCGGGAGGGCCTGGTACAATGAGCAGTTCTTC.

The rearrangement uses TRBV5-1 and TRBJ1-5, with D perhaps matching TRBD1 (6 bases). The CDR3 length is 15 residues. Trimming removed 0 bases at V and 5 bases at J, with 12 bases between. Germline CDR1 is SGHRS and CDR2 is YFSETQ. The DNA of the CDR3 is TGCGCCAGCAGCTTGGGGTCTGGGGGCCATCAGCCCCAGCATTTT. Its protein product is CASSLGSGGHQPQHF.

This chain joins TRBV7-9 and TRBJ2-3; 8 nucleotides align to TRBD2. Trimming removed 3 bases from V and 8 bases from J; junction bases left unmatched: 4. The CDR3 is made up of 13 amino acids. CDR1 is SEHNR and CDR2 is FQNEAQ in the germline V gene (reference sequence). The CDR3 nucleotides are TGTGCCAGCAGCTTGGGACTAGTCGGTACGCAGTATTTT. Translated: CASSLGLVGTQYF.

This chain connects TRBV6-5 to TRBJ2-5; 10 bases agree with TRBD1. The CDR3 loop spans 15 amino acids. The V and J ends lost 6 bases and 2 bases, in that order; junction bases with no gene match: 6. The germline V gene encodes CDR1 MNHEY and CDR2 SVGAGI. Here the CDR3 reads CASRTDRGRQETQYF. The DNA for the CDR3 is TGTGCCAGCAGAACAGACAGGGGGCGTCAAGAGACCCAGTACTTC.

The CDR3 bases are TGTGCCAGCTCCCACCGAGAGGCCCTCTCTGGAAACACCATATATTTT. It translates to CASSHREALSGNTIYF. The J gene is TRBJ1-3, the V gene TRBV18; unclear D gene. With 6 bases removed from V and 0 bases from J, the gap between germline ends came to 15 bases. Per the germline V gene, CDR1 is KGHSH and CDR2 is LQKENI. This CDR3 region has 16 residues.

The CDR3 DNA follows: TGTGCCAGCAGCCCGGACAGCTTTAGCTCCTATAATTCACCCCTCCACTTT. It specifies CASSPDSFSSYNSPLHF. The rearrangement links TRBV14 to TRBJ1-6, with D possibly TRBD1 on 6 matching bases. CDR3 length: 17 residues. Trimming removed 4 bases at V and 0 bases at J, with 13 bases between. Germline loops: CDR1 SGHDN, CDR2 FVKESK.

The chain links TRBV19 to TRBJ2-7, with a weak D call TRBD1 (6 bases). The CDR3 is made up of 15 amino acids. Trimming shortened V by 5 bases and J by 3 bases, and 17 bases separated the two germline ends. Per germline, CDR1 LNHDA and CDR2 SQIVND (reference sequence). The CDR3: CASSRRDTSLYEQYF. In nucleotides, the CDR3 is TGTGCCAGTAGTCGTCGGGACACCTCCCTCTACGAGCAGTACTTC.

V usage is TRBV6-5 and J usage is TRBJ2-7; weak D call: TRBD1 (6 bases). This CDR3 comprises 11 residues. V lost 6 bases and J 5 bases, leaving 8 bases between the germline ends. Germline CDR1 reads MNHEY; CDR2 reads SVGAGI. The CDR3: CASRKGDEQYF. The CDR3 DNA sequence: TGTGCCAGCAGGAAGGGGGACGAGCAGTACTTC.

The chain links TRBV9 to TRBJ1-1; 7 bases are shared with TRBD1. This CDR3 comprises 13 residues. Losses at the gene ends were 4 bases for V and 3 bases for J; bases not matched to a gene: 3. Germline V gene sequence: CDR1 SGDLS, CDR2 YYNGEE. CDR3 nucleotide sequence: TGTGCCAGCAGCCAAGACAGGGACACTGAAGCTTTCTTT. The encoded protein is CASSQDRDTEAFF.

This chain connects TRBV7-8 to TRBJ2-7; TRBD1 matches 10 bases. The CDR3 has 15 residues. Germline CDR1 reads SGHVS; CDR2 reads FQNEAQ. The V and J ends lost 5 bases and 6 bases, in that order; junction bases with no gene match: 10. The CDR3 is CASSGPLGQGSEQYF. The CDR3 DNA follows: TGTGCCAGCAGCGGGCCCTTGGGACAGGGGAGCGAGCAGTACTTC.

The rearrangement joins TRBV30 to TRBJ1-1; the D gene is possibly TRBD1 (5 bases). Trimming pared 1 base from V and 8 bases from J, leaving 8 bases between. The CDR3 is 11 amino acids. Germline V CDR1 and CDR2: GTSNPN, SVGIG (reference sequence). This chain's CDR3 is CAWSDKGEAFF. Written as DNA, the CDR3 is TGTGCCTGGAGTGACAAGGGGGAAGCTTTCTTT.

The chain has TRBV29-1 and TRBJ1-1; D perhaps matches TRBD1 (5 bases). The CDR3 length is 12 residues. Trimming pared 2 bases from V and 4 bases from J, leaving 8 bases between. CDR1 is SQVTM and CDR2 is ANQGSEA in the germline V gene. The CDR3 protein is CSVEQGSTEAFF. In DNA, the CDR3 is TGCAGCGTTGAACAGGGAAGCACTGAAGCTTTCTTT.

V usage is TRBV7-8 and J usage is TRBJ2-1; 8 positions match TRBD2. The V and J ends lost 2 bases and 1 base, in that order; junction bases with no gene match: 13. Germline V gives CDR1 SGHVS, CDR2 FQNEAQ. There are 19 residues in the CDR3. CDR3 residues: CASSLYSASGWTSYNEQFF. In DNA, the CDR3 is TGTGCCAGCAGCTTATACTCGGCTAGCGGGTGGACTTCCTACAATGAGCAGTTCTTC.

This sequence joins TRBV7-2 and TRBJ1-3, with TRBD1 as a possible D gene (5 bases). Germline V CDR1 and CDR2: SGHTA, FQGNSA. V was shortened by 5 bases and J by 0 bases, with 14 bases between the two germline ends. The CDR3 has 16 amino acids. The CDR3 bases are TGTGCCAGCAGCACCTCGGGGGGAAACTCTGGAAACACCATATATTTT. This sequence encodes CASSTSGGNSGNTIYF.

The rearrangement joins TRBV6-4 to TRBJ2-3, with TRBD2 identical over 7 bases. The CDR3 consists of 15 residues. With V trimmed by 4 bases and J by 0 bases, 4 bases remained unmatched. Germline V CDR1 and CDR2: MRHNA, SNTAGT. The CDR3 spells CASSGRGGSTDTQYF. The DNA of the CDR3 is TGTGCCAGCAGTGGACGCGGGGGTAGCACAGATACGCAGTATTTT.

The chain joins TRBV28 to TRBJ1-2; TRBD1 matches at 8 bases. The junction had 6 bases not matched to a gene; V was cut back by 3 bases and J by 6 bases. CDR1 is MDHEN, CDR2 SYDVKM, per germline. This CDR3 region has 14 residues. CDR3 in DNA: TGTGCCAGCAGTTTCACAGGGGGTATAGATGGCTACACCTTC. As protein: CASSFTGGIDGYTF.

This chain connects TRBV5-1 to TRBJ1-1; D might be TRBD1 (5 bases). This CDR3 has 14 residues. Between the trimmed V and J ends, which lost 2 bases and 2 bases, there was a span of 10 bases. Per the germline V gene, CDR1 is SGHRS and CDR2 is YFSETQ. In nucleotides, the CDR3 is TGCGCCAGCAGCTTAGGGGATTTAAACACTGAAGCTTTCTTT. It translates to CASSLGDLNTEAFF.

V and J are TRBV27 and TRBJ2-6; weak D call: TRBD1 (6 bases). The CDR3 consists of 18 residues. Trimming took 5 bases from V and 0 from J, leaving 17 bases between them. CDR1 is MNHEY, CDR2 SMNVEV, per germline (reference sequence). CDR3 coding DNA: TGTGCCAGCAGTCTCTTGACAGGCCACAGCTCTGGGGCCAACGTCCTGACTTTC. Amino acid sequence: CASSLLTGHSSGANVLTF.

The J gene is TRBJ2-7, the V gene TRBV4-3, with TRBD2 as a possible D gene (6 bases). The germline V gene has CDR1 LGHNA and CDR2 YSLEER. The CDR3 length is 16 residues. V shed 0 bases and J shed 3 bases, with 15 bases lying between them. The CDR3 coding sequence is TGCGCCAGCAGCCAAGACCGGCTAGCGCTAAGCTACGAGCAGTACTTC. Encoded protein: CASSQDRLALSYEQYF.

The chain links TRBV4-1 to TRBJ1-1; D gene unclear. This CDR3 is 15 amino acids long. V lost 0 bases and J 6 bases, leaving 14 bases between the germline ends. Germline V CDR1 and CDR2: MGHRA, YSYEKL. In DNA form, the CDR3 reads TGCGCCAGCAGCCAAGAGGTCGAGGGATGGTCTGAAGCTTTCTTT. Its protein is CASSQEVEGWSEAFF.

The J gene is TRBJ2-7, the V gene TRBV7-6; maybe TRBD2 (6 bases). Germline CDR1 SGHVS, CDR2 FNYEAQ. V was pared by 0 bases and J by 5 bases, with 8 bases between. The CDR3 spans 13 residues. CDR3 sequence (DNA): TGTGCCAGCAGCTTAGCGGCGGGGCACGAGCAGTACTTC. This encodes CASSLAAGHEQYF.

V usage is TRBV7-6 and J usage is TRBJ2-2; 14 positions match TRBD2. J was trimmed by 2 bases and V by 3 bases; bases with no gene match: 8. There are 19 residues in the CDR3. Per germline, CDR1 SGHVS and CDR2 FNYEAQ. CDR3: CASSFHGLAGGLNTGELFF. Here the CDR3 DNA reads TGTGCCAGCAGCTTCCACGGACTAGCGGGGGGACTCAACACCGGGGAGCTGTTTTTT.

Written as DNA, the CDR3 is TGCGCCAGCAGCTTGGCCAGGAAGGGGACAGATACGCAGTATTTT. Its protein is CASSLARKGTDTQYF. This sequence joins TRBV5-1 and TRBJ2-3; D might be TRBD1 (5 bases). Between the trimmed V and J ends, which lost 0 bases and 3 bases, there was a span of 11 bases. The germline V gene encodes CDR1 SGHRS and CDR2 YFSETQ. The CDR3 extends over 15 amino acids.

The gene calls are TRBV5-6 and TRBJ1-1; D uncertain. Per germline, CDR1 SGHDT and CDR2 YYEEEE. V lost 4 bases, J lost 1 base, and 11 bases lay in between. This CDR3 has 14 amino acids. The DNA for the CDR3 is TGTGCCAGCAGCCAAACAGCACCGAACACTGAAGCTTTCTTT. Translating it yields CASSQTAPNTEAFF. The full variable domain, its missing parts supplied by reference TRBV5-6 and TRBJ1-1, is DAGVTQSPTHLIKTRGQQVTLRCSPKSGHDTVSWYQQALGQGPQFIFQYYEEEERQRGNFPDRFSGHQFPNYSSELNVNALLLGDSALYLCASSQTAPNTEAFFGQGTRLTVV.

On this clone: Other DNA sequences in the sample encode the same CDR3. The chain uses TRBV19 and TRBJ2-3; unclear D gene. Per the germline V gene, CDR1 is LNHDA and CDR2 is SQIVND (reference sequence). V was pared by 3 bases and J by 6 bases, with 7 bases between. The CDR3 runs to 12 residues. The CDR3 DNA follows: TGTGCCAGTAGTATTGGTCGGGATACGCAGTATTTT. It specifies CASSIGRDTQYF.

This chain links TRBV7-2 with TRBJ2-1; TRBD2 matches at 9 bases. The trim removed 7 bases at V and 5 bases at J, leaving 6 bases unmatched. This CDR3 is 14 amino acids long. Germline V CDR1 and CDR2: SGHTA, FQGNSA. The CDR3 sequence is CASKRGAYNNEQFF. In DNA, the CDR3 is TGTGCCAGCAAGCGGGGGGCCTACAACAATGAGCAGTTCTTC.

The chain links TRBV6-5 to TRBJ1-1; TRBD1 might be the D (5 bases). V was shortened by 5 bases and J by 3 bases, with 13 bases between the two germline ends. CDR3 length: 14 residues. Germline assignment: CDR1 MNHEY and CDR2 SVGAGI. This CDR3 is CASSTGGGDTEAFF. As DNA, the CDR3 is TGTGCCAGCAGTACGGGTGGAGGGGACACTGAAGCTTTCTTT.

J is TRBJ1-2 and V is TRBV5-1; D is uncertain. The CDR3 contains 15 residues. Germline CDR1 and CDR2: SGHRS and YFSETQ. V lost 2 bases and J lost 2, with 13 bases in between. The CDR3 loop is CASSFEAGSNYGYTF. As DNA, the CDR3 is TGCGCCAGCAGCTTCGAAGCAGGTTCGAACTATGGCTACACCTTC.